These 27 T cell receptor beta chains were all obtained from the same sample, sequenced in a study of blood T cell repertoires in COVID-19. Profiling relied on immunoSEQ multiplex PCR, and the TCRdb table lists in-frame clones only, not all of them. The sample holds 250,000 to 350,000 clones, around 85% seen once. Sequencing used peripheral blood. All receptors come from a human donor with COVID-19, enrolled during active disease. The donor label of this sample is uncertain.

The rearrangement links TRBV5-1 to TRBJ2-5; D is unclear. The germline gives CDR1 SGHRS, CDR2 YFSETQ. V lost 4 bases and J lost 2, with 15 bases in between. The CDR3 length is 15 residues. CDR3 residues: CASSPYVQRQETQYF. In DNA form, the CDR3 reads TGCGCCAGCAGCCCGTATGTACAGAGACAAGAGACCCAGTACTTC.

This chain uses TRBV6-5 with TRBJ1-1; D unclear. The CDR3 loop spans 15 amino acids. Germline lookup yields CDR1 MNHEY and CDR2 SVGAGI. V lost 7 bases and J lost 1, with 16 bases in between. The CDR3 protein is CASTLNLAGNTEAFF. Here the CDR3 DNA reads TGTGCCAGCACCCTTAACCTAGCGGGGAACACTGAAGCTTTCTTT.

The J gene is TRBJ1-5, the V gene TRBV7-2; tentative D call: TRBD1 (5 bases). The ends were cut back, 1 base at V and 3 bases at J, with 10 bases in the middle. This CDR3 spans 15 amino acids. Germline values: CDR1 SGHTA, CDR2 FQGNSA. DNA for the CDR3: TGTGCCAGCAGCTTAGTTCGGGGGACCAATCAGCCCCAGCATTTT. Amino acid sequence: CASSLVRGTNQPQHF.

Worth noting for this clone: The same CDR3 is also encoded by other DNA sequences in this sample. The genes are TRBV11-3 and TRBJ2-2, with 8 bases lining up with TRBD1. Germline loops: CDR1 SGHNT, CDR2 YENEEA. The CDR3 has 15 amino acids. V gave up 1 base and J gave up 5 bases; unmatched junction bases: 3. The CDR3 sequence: CASSLGQGRTGELFF. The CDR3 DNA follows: TGTGCCAGCAGCTTAGGACAGGGGCGTACCGGGGAGCTGTTTTTT.

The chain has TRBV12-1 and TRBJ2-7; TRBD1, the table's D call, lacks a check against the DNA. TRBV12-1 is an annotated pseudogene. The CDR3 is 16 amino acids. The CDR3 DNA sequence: TGTGCCAGCAGCTTCTGGCGGGACAGGGTCTCCTACGAGCAGTACTTC. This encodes CASSFWRDRVSYEQYF.

The CDR3 nucleotides read TGTGCCAGTGCAGGGGAGAACACTGAAGCTTTCTTT. It encodes CASAGENTEAFF. The rearrangement joins TRBV19 to TRBJ1-1; D perhaps matches TRBD1 (6 bases). The CDR3 is made up of 12 amino acids. V was clipped by 8 bases and J by 1 base, with 8 bases between them. Germline V gene data show CDR1 as LNHDA and CDR2 as SQIVND (reference sequence).

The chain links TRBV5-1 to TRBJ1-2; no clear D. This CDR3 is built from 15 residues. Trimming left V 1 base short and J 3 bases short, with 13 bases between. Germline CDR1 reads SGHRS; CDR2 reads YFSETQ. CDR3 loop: CASSLSTEPYYGYTF. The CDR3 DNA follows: TGCGCCAGCAGCTTGTCCACAGAGCCGTACTATGGCTACACCTTC. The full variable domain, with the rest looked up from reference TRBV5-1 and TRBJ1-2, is KAGVTQTPRYLIKTRGQQVTLSCSPISGHRSVSWYQQTPGQGLQFLFEYFSETQRNKGNFPGRFSGRQFSNSRSEMNVSTLELGDSALYLCASSLSTEPYYGYTFGSGTRLTVV.

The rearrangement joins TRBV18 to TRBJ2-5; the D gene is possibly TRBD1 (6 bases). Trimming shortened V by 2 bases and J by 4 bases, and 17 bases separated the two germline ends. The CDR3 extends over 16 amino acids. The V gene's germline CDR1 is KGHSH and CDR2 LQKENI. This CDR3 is CASSPREGVSGETQYF. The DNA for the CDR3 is TGTGCCAGCTCACCAAGAGAGGGGGTCTCGGGAGAGACCCAGTACTTC.

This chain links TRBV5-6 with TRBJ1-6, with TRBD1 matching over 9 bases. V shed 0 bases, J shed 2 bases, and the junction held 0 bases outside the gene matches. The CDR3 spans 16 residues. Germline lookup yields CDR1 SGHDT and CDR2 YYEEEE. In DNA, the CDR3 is TGTGCCAGCAGCTTGGGGACAGGGGCCTATAATTCACCCCTCCACTTT. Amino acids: CASSLGTGAYNSPLHF.

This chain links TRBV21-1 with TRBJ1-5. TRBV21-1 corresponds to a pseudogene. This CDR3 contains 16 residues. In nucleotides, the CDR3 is TGTGCCAGCCCTAGTGATTTTTGTGGAAGCAATCAGCCCCAGCATTTT. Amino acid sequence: CASPSDFCGSNQPQHF.

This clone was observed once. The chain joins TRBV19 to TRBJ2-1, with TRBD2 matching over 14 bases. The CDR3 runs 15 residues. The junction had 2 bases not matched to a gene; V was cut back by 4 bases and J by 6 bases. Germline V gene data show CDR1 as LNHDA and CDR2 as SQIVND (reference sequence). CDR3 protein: CASSTGTSGSNEQFF. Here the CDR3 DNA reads TGTGCCAGTAGTACCGGGACTAGCGGGAGCAATGAGCAGTTCTTC.

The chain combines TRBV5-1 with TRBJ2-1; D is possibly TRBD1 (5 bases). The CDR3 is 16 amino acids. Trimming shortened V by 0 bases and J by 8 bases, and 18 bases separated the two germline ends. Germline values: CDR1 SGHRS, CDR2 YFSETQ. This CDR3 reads CASSLEGRVRLDEQFF. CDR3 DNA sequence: TGCGCCAGCAGCTTGGAGGGCAGGGTGAGGTTGGATGAGCAGTTCTTC. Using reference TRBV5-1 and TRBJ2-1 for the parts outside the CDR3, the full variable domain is KAGVTQTPRYLIKTRGQQVTLSCSPISGHRSVSWYQQTPGQGLQFLFEYFSETQRNKGNFPGRFSGRQFSNSRSEMNVSTLELGDSALYLCASSLEGRVRLDEQFFGPGTRLTVL.

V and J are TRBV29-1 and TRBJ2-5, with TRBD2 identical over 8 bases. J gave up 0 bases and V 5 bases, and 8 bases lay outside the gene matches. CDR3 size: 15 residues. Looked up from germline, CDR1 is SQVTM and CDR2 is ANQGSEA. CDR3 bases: TGCAGCGTTAATGCGGCTAGCGGGTACCAAGAGACCCAGTACTTC. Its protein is CSVNAASGYQETQYF.

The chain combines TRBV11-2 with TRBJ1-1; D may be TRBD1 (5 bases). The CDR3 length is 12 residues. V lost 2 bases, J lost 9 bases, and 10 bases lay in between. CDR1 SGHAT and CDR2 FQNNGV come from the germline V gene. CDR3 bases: TGTGCCAGCAGCTTACTAGACAGTAAAGCTTTCTTT. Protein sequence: CASSLLDSKAFF.

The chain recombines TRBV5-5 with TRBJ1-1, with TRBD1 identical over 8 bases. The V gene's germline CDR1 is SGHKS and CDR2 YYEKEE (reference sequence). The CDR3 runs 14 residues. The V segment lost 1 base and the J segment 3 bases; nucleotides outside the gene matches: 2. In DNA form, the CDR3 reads TGTGCCAGCAGCTTGATACAGGGGGACACTGAAGCTTTCTTT. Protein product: CASSLIQGDTEAFF.

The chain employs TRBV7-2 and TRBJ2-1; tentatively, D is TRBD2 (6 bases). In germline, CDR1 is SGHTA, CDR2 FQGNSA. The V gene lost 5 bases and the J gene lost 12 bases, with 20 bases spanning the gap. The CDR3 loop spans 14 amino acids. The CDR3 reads CASSPTRSGTLQFF. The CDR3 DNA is TGTGCCAGCAGCCCGACCCGTTCGGGGACTTTGCAGTTCTTC.

The CDR3 DNA sequence: TGTGCCAGCAGCGTAGGCACAGGGGGCAAGTATTCACCCCTCCACTTT. This gives the protein CASSVGTGGKYSPLHF. The chain combines TRBV9 with TRBJ1-6; 9 nucleotides match TRBD1. This CDR3 spans 16 amino acids. Germline CDR1 SGDLS, CDR2 YYNGEE. V lost 0 bases, J lost 8 bases, and 6 bases stayed unmatched.

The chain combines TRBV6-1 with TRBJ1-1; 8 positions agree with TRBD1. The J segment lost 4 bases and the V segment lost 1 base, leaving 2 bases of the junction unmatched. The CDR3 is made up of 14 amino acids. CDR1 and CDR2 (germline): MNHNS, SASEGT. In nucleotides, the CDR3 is TGTGCCAGCAGTGAAGACAGGGGGAGCACTGAAGCTTTCTTT. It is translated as CASSEDRGSTEAFF.

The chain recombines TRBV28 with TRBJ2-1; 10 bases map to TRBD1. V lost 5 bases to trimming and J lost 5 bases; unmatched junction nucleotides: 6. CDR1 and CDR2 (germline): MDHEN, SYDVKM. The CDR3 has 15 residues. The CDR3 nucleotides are TGTGCCAGCAGTCGGGGGACAGGGGTTAACAATGAGCAGTTCTTC. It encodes CASSRGTGVNNEQFF.

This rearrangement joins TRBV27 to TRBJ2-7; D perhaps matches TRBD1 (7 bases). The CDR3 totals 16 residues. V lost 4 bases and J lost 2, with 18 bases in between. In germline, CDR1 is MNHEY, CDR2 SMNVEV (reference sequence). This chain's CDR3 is CASSSGDRRGPYEQYF. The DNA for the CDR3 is TGTGCCAGCAGTTCGGGGGACAGAAGAGGCCCCTACGAGCAGTACTTC.

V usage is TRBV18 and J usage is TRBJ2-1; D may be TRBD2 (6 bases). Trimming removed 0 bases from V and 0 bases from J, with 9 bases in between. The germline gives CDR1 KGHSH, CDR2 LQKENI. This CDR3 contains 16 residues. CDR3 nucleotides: TGTGCCAGCTCACCACCGAACGGGAGCTCCTACAATGAGCAGTTCTTC. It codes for CASSPPNGSSYNEQFF.

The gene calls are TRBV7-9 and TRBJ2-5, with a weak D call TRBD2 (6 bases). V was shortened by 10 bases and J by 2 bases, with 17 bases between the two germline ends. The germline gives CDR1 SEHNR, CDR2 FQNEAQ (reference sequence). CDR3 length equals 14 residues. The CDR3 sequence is CATEKGSGQETQYF. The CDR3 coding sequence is TGTGCCACCGAGAAGGGTAGCGGACAAGAGACCCAGTACTTC.

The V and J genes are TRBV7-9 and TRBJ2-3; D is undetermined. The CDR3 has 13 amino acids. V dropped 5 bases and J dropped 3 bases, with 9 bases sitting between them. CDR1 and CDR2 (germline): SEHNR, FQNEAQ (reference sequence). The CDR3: CASSVASTDTQYF. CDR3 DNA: TGTGCCAGCAGCGTCGCTAGTACAGATACGCAGTATTTT.

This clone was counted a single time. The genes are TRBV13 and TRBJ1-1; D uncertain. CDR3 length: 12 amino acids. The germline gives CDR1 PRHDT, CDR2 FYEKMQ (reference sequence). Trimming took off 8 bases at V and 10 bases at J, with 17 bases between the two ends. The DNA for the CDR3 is TGTGCCAGCCGCTCCCGGACGGGAGGAGCTTTCTTT. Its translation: CASRSRTGGAFF. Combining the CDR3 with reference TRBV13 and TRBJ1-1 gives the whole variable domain AAGVIQSPRHLIKEKRETATLKCYPIPRHDTVYWYQQGPGQDPQFLISFYEKMQSDKGSIPDRFSAQQFSDYHSELNMSSLELGDSALYFCASRSRTGGAFFGQGTRLTVV.

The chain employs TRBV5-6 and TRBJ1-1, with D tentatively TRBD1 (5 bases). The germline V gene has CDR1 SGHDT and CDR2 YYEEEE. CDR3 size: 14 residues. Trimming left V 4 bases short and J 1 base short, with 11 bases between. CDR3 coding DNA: TGTGCCAGCAGCATCCCAGGGCGGAACACTGAAGCTTTCTTT. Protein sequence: CASSIPGRNTEAFF.

The CDR3 is CASRASGGTGEQFF. In DNA form, the CDR3 reads TGTGCCAGCCGGGCCAGCGGGGGGACTGGTGAGCAGTTCTTC. The V and J genes are TRBV27 and TRBJ2-1, with 9 bases identical to TRBD2. The length of the CDR3 is 14 residues. CDR1 is MNHEY, CDR2 SMNVEV, per germline (reference sequence). The trim removed 8 bases at V and 9 bases at J, leaving 11 bases unmatched.

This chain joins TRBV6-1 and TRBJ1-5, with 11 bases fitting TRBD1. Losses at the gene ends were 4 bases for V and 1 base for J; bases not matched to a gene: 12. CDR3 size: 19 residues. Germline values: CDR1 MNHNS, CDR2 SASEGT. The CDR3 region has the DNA TGTGCCAGCAGTGTCCTCACCGGGACAGGGGGGACGAGCAATCAGCCCCAGCATTTT. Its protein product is CASSVLTGTGGTSNQPQHF.